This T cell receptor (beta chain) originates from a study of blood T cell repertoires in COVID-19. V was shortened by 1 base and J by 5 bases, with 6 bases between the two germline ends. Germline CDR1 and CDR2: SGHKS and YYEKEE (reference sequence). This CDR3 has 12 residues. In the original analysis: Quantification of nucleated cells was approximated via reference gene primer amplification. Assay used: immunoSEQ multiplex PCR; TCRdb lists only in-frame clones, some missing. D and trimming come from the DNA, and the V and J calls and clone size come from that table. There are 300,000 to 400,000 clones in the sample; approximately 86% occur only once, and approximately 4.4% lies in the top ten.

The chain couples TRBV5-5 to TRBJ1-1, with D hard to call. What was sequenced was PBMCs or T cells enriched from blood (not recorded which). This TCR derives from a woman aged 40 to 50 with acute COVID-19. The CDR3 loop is CASSLWRTEAFF. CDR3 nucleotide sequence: TGTGCCAGCAGCTTGTGGAGGACTGAAGCTTTCTTT.